Described below is a single T cell receptor beta chain sequence and its context. Sequencing used immunoSEQ multiplex PCR; TCRdb keeps in-frame clones, though not all of them. The sample has about 430,000 clones, 88% seen once. This entry belongs to a study of blood T cell repertoires in COVID-19. The CDR3 is 12 residues long. In germline, CDR1 is SQVTM, CDR2 ANQGSEA. V shed 2 bases and J shed 6 bases, with 10 bases lying between them. Individuals aged roughly 18 to 90 years were recruited from 24 US areas. Cohort allocation depended upon clinical history that participants reported. V gene TRBV29-1 combines with J gene TRBJ1-1; D unresolved. This clonotype was obtained from a woman aged 25 to 39 with acute COVID-19. The sequenced sample was PBMCs or T cells enriched from blood (not recorded which). This CDR3 reads CSVEKGGPEAFF. The DNA for the CDR3 is TGCAGCGTTGAAAAAGGCGGTCCTGAAGCTTTCTTT.